Presented here are 11 T cell receptor beta chains from one specimen sequenced in a study of control samples from healthy donors and cancer patients. Assay used: immunoSEQ multiplex PCR; TCRdb lists only in-frame clones, some missing. The sample holds around 23,000 clones, around 83% seen once. The material sequenced was PBMCs. Source of these receptors: a man in his 60s with head and neck cancer.

This chain joins TRBV2 and TRBJ2-7; either TRBD1 or TRBD2 may supply D (5 bases each). The V end was cut by 7 bases, the J end by 7 bases, with 20 bases between. Germline assignment: CDR1 SNHLY and CDR2 FYNNEI. CDR3 length: 14 residues. CDR3 sequence reads: CASKGGGRAGEQYF. CDR3 DNA sequence: TGTGCCAGCAAAGGAGGAGGCAGGGCGGGTGAGCAGTACTTC.

The rearrangement joins TRBV19 to TRBJ2-7; D call uncertain. The V end lost 4 bases, the J end lost 0 bases, and 10 bases lay between the germline ends. Germline lookup yields CDR1 LNHDA and CDR2 SQIVND (reference sequence). The CDR3 extends over 14 amino acids. The CDR3 nucleotides read TGTGCCAGTAGTAGGAGAGTACTCTCCTACGAGCAGTACTTC. Its protein product is CASSRRVLSYEQYF.

The chain joins TRBV12-3 or TRBV12-4 to TRBJ2-5; tentatively, D is TRBD2 (5 bases). The CDR3 length is 13 residues. Deletions cut 1 base from V and 8 bases from J, with 11 bases between. This chain's CDR3 is CASSLGGTGTQYF. As DNA, the CDR3 is TGTGCCAGCAGTTTAGGGGGAACGGGAACCCAGTACTTC.

This clone appeared a few times. The chain combines TRBV11-2 with TRBJ2-1, with 7 positions matching TRBD2. Trimming removed 5 bases from V and 7 bases from J; junction bases left unmatched: 8. CDR1 and CDR2 from the germline V gene are SGHAT and FQNNGV. CDR3 size: 14 residues. The CDR3 sequence: CASSRALAKNEQFF. The CDR3 DNA reads TGTGCCAGCAGCCGCGCACTAGCGAAAAATGAGCAGTTCTTC.

The chain joins TRBV30 to TRBJ1-5, with D hard to call. The germline CDR1 and CDR2 sequences are GTSNPN and SVGIG (reference sequence). Trimming took off 0 bases at V and 0 bases at J, with 6 bases between the two ends. CDR3 length equals 14 residues. This CDR3 is CAWSVRYSNQPQHF. Here the CDR3 DNA reads TGTGCCTGGAGTGTCAGATATAGCAATCAGCCCCAGCATTTT.

The chain employs TRBV5-1 and TRBJ2-7; tentatively, D is TRBD1 (6 bases). Trimming left V 4 bases short and J 0 bases short, with 14 bases between. This CDR3 has 15 amino acids. Germline CDR1 SGHRS, CDR2 YFSETQ. CDR3 amino acids: CASSPTGLPSYEQYF. For the CDR3, the DNA is TGCGCCAGCAGCCCCACAGGGTTGCCCTCCTACGAGCAGTACTTC.

The CDR3, as DNA: TGTGCCAGCAGCGTAGGGGGGACTGAAAAACTGTTTTTT. This gives the protein CASSVGGTEKLFF. The chain uses TRBV9 and TRBJ1-4; the D gene is possibly TRBD1 (5 bases). CDR1 and CDR2 from the germline V gene are SGDLS and YYNGEE. The CDR3 totals 13 residues. V was shortened by 0 bases and J by 7 bases, with 7 bases between the two germline ends.

The rearrangement joins TRBV30 to TRBJ2-5; D is possibly TRBD2 (6 bases). V was shortened by 3 bases and J by 3 bases, with 17 bases between the two germline ends. This CDR3 spans 15 amino acids. Per germline, CDR1 GTSNPN and CDR2 SVGIG (reference sequence). The CDR3, as DNA: TGTGCCTGGAGGTCCGGGAGAACCGTTAAAGAGACCCAGTACTTC. Its translation is CAWRSGRTVKETQYF. The entire variable domain, with the rest obtained from reference TRBV30 and TRBJ2-5, is as follows: SQTIHQWPATLVQPVGSPLSLECTVEGTSNPNLYWYRQAAGRGLQLLFYSVGIGQISSEVPQNLSASRPQDRQFILSSKKLLLSDSGFYLCAWRSGRTVKETQYFGPGTRLLVL.

This chain uses TRBV7-9 with TRBJ2-4, with D perhaps matching TRBD1 (5 bases). This CDR3 has 17 residues. The germline V gene has CDR1 SEHNR and CDR2 FQNEAQ (reference sequence). Trimming took 3 bases from V and 1 from J, leaving 16 bases between them. CDR3 amino acids: CASSFTLPGLAKNIQYF. The CDR3 nucleotides are TGTGCCAGCAGCTTCACGCTACCAGGGTTGGCCAAAAACATTCAGTACTTC. Supplemented by reference TRBV7-9 and TRBJ2-4, the full variable domain reads DTGVSQNPRHKITKRGQNVTFRCDPISEHNRLYWYRQTLGQGPEFLTYFQNEAQLEKSRLLSDRFSAERPKGSFSTLEIQRTEQGDSAMYLCASSFTLPGLAKNIQYFGAGTRLSVL.

The gene calls are TRBV9 and TRBJ2-2; D uncertain. Germline V gene lookup returns CDR1 SGDLS and CDR2 YYNGEE. V was trimmed by 0 bases and J by 5 bases, leaving 5 bases between them. This CDR3 is built from 13 residues. The CDR3 is CASSVEGTGELFF. In DNA form, the CDR3 reads TGTGCCAGCAGCGTAGAGGGTACCGGGGAGCTGTTTTTT.

CDR3 sequence reads: CASSTGVIGGYTF. The CDR3 nucleotides are TGTGCCAGCAGTACAGGGGTAATCGGCGGCTACACCTTC. The chain recombines TRBV7-2 with TRBJ1-2; 7 bases match TRBD1. There are 13 residues in the CDR3. V lost 6 bases and J lost 8; bases outside the gene matches: 9. Germline assignment: CDR1 SGHTA and CDR2 FQGNSA.